Reported below is one T cell receptor (beta chain). The target antigen is unknown. This record belongs to a study of T-cell memory formation after mild COVID-19. Study-wide findings and caveats: Detection of some responders pre-infection suggested pre-existing cross-reactive memory T cells participated. Clones which contracted sat mainly in CM and EM if CD4+, and in EMRA if CD8+.

Trimming took 4 bases from V and 3 from J; bases not matched to a gene: 2. CDR3 length: 13 amino acids. The V gene's germline CDR1 is SGHRS and CDR2 YFSETQ. TCRdb reanalysed the 5' RACE reads using MiXCR and keeps one entry per CDR3 protein. Among 350,000 to 500,000 distinct CDR3 sequences listed, roughly a quarter were seen once. V is TRBV5-1 and J is TRBJ2-3, with 7 bases aligning to TRBD2. The TCR sequence derives from an adult woman who had mild COVID-19 (a few samples of this study predate the infection). Cell type and time point are not known. The specimen was PBMCs or a T cell subset sorted from them (not recorded which). CDR3 loop: CASSVSGTDTQYF. The CDR3 DNA is TGCGCCAGCAGCGTTAGCGGGACAGATACGCAGTATTTT.